This TCR beta chain derives from a study of T cell responses to AZD1222 COVID-19 vaccine. Study observations and caveats: Breadth and depth of Spike-specific TCRs rose after two AZD1222 doses. The reported proportion of spike-specific TCRs targeting unmutated variant regions was nearly half. Sampled repertoires all dated from after the peak T cell response. Among the donors, most were white British and more were female, and clonal diversity was possibly underestimated.

Profiled with immunoSEQ multiplex PCR; TCRdb holds only in-frame clones, not every one. The profile shows about 150,000 clones, about 85% of them singletons. Of note for this clone: Its antigen is currently unknown.

Germline V CDR1 and CDR2: LGHDT, YNNKEL (reference sequence). CDR3 length: 15 residues. Trimming removed 0 bases from V and 9 bases from J, with 15 bases in between. This rearrangement joins TRBV3-1 (or the pseudogene TRBV3-2) to TRBJ1-5; D might be TRBD1 (5 bases). The sample here was peripheral blood, taken on day 0 of AZD1222 vaccination. This TCR was recovered from an adult in good health. The chain's CDR3 is CASSQDRGSIRPQHF. The DNA of the CDR3 is TGTGCCAGCAGCCAAGATAGGGGTAGTATCCGGCCCCAGCATTTT.